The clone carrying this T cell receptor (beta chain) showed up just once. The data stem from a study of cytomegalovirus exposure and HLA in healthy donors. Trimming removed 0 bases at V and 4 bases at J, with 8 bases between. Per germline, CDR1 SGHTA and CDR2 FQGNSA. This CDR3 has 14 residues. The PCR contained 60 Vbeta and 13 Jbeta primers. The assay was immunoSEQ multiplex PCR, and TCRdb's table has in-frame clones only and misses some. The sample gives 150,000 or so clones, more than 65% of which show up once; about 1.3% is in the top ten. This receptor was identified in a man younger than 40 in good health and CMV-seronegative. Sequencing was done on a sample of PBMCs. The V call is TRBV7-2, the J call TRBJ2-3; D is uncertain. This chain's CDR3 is CASSLAGSPDTQYF. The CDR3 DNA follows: TGTGCCAGCAGCTTAGCGGGTAGCCCAGATACGCAGTATTTT.